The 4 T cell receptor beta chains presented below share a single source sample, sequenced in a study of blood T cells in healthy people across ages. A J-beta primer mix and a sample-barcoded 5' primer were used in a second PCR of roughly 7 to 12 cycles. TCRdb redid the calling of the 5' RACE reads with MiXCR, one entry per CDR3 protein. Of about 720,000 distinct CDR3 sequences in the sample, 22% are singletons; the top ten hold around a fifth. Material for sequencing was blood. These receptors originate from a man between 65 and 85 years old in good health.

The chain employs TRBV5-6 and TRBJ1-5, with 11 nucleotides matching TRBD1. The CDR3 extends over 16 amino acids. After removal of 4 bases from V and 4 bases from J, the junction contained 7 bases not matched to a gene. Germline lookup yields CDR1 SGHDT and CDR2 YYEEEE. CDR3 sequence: CASSPGTGGTNQPQHF. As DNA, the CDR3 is TGTGCCAGCAGCCCGGGGACAGGGGGGACTAATCAGCCCCAGCATTTT.

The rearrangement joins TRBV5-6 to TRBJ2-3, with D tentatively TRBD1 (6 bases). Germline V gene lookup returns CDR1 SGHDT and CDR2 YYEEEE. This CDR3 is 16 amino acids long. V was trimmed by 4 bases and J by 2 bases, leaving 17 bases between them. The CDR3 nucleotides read TGTGCCAGCAGCCCGGAGCCGGGACAAACCACAGATACGCAGTATTTT. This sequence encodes CASSPEPGQTTDTQYF.

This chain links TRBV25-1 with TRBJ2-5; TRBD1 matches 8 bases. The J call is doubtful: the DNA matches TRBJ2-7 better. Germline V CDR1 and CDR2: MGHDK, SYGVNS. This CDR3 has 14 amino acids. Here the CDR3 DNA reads TGTGCCAGCAGCCCCGCTGGACAGGGTTACGAGCAGTACGTC. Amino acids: CASSPAGQGYEQYV.

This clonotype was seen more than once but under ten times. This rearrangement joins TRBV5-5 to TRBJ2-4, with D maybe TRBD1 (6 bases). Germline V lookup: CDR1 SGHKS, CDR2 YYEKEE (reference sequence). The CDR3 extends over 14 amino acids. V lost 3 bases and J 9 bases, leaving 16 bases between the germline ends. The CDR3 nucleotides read TGTGCCAGCAGCTCCTCGACAGGCCTGGGCATTCAGTACTTC. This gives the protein CASSSSTGLGIQYF.